Listed below are T cell receptor beta chains from one sample, sequenced in a study of blood T cell repertoires in COVID-19. Produced via immunoSEQ multiplex PCR; TCRdb's table is partial and in-frame only. The sample has around 300,000 clones, 85% to 90% seen once. Sequenced input: PBMCs or T cells enriched from blood (not recorded which). These receptors came from a woman between 18 and 30 years old with acute COVID-19. Both conserved end residues are part of each CDR3. D genes are given only for firm matches. A row's size may be missing; if present it is once, few, many or a size class.

DNA	CDR3	V	J	size	D
TGTGCCAGCAGCTCCACCGCGAGGTTTCTCGGGGAGCTGTTTTTT	CASSSTARFLGELFF	TRBV7-9	TRBJ2-2	-	-
TGCGCCAGCAGCCTAGGGACAGGGGGCTACACCGGGGAGCTGTTTTTT	CASSLGTGGYTGELFF	TRBV5-1	TRBJ2-2	-	TRBD1
TGTGCCAGCAGTCAAAAAGGACTGTTTGGTGGCCCAGATACGCAGTATTTT	CASSQKGLFGGPDTQYF	TRBV6-2/TRBV6-3	TRBJ2-3	-	-
-	CASSNRWASGTSYEQYF	TRBV21-1	TRBJ2-7	-	-
TGCGCCAGCAGCGCGGAAGATACGCAGTATTTT	CASSAEDTQYF	TRBV5-1	TRBJ2-3	-	-
TGTGCCAGCAGTTACTCGCGGCAGCGGGGGGAGCAGTTCTTC	CASSYSRQRGEQFF	TRBV6-2/TRBV6-3	TRBJ2-1	-	TRBD2
TGTGCCAGCTCACAGGGGCGCAATCAGCCCCAGCATTTT	CASSQGRNQPQHF	TRBV18	TRBJ1-5	-	-
TGTGCCAGCAGCAAAGACGGTATAGCGGGAGTGCCCTACCAAGAGACCCAGTACTTC	CASSKDGIAGVPYQETQYF	TRBV21-1	TRBJ2-5	-	-
TGTGCCAGCAGCTTACTTCGTAGGACTAGTAGCGGGAGTAGTGAGCAGTTCTTC	CASSLLRRTSSGSSEQFF	TRBV7-2	TRBJ2-1	-	TRBD2
TGTGCCAGCAGTTACTCAAGGGAGGAGGAGACCCAGTACTTC	CASSYSREEETQYF	TRBV6-5	TRBJ2-5	-	-
TGTGCCACCAGTGCCCTAGGGACTAGGGGAGCAGATACGCAGTATTTT	CATSALGTRGADTQYF	TRBV24-1	TRBJ2-3	-	TRBD2
TGTGCCAGCAAAGGACAGAGCAACTATGGCTACACCTTC	CASKGQSNYGYTF	TRBV7-2	TRBJ1-2	-	-
TGTGCCAGCAGCACCCAAAGTTCGGGGGTGGGAGGAAACACCATATATTTT	CASSTQSSGVGGNTIYF	TRBV11-2	TRBJ1-3	-	-
TGTGCCAGCTCACTCTCCAGGGAGGCGAACACTGAAGCTTTCTTT	CASSLSREANTEAFF	TRBV18	TRBJ1-1	-	-
TGTGCCAGCAGCTTAGGAACAGGGGGAACCTCACCCCTCCACTTT	CASSLGTGGTSPLHF	TRBV7-8	TRBJ1-6	once	TRBD1
TGTGCCAGCAGTTTGGTAGGGGTGTCCTATAATTCACCCCTCCACTTT	CASSLVGVSYNSPLHF	TRBV28	TRBJ1-6	-	-
TGCGCCAGCAGGACCTCGCAAGGGACTAGCGGGATTGAGCAGTATTTT	CASRTSQGTSGIEQYF	TRBV5-1	TRBJ2-3	-	TRBD2
TGTGCCAGCAGGGACAGCGAGAACACTGAAGCTTTCTTT	CASRDSENTEAFF	TRBV2	TRBJ1-1	-	-
TGTGCCAGCAGTATCCCGGGACTAGCGGCGACCCAGTACTTC	CASSIPGLAATQYF	TRBV28	TRBJ2-5	-	TRBD2
TGTGCCAGCAGCCGGGACAGGATTAGCAATCAGCCCCAGCATTTT	CASSRDRISNQPQHF	TRBV6-2/TRBV6-3	TRBJ1-5	-	TRBD1
TGTGCCAGCAGCCAACTCACAGGGAACACTAACTATGGCTACACCTTC	CASSQLTGNTNYGYTF	TRBV5-8	TRBJ1-2	-	-
TGTGCCAGCAGCTTAGAATGGACTAGCGGGAGTATAGGGGGGCAGTACTTC	CASSLEWTSGSIGGQYF	TRBV11-2	TRBJ2-7	-	TRBD2
TGTGCCAGCAGCCCAACAGGCCTGAGCACAGATACGCAGTATTTT	CASSPTGLSTDTQYF	TRBV7-9	TRBJ2-3	-	-
TGTGCCTGGAGGGGTAGCGGGAGGACCGAGCCCCTCCGCGAGCAGTTCTTC	CAWRGSGRTEPLREQFF	TRBV30	TRBJ2-1	once	TRBD2
TGTGCCAGCAGCTTGCAGGGTAGCACAGATACGCAGTATTTT	CASSLQGSTDTQYF	TRBV5-6	TRBJ2-3	-	-
TGTGCCAGCAGTGACCAGGGGCGTGGACCTTACTCTGGAAACACCATATATTTT	CASSDQGRGPYSGNTIYF	TRBV25-1	TRBJ1-3	-	-
TGTGCCAGCAGCTTATCTTGGACAGAGAGGGACACTGAAGCTTTCTTT	CASSLSWTERDTEAFF	TRBV7-9	TRBJ1-1	-	-
TGTGCCAGCAGCTTAGAGGTAGTAAATACGCAGTATTTT	CASSLEVVNTQYF	TRBV11-3	TRBJ2-3	once	-
TGTGCCAGCAGCGTACACGCGAGCTATGGCTACACCTTC	CASSVHASYGYTF	TRBV9	TRBJ1-2	-	-
TGTGCCAGCAGTTTATCGGGGGGAGACAATGAGCAGTTCTTC	CASSLSGGDNEQFF	TRBV28	TRBJ2-1	-	TRBD2
TGTGCCAGCAGCCCCCAGAATGGAGGGGTGAACACTGAAGCTTTCTTT	CASSPQNGGVNTEAFF	TRBV4-2	TRBJ1-1	-	-
TGTGCCAGTAGAGAAACTAGCGGAGCCGTCAATGAGCAGTTCTTC	CASRETSGAVNEQFF	TRBV19	TRBJ2-1	few	TRBD2
TGTGCCTGGAGTGTAGACAGGGGAAGAGATACGCAGTATTTT	CAWSVDRGRDTQYF	TRBV30	TRBJ2-3	many	TRBD1
TGTGCCAGCAGCCGACAGGGTGGTGATTCGTCGATGGGAAATCAGCCCCAGCATTTT	CASSRQGGDSSMGNQPQHF	TRBV11-2	TRBJ1-5	-	TRBD1
TGCAGCGCATCAGGTAATGCGAAAGGCTACACCTTC	CSASGNAKGYTF	TRBV29-1	TRBJ1-2	-	-
TGTGCCAGCCGGGGGGGACAGGGTATTTCACCCCTCCACTTT	CASRGGQGISPLHF	TRBV6-5	TRBJ1-6	-	TRBD1
TGTGCCAGCAGTGTCTCTACAGAGAACACTGAAGCTTTCTTT	CASSVSTENTEAFF	TRBV6-4	TRBJ1-1	-	-
TGCGCCAGCAGCTTGGTTCTCGGGACTACTCAAGAGACCCAGTACTTC	CASSLVLGTTQETQYF	TRBV5-1	TRBJ2-5	-	TRBD2
TGCAGCGTTGAAGACACGGGCGGAGGTTACGAGCAGTACTTC	CSVEDTGGGYEQYF	TRBV29-1	TRBJ2-7	-	-
TGTGCCAGCTCACCACCGCAGGGAGGGACCCAGTACTTC	CASSPPQGGTQYF	TRBV18	TRBJ2-5	-	-
TGCGCCAGCAGCCTACTAGCGGGAGTAGAGACCCAGTACTTC	CASSLLAGVETQYF	TRBV4-1	TRBJ2-5	-	TRBD2
TGTGCCAGCAGCAAAGCGTTCAGGGGCTCAACGGGTACAAACACCGGGGAGCTGTTTTTT	CASSKAFRGSTGTNTGELFF	TRBV21-1	TRBJ2-2	-	-
TGTGCCAGCAGCCCGACGACTTCACAACATGGCTACACCTTC	CASSPTTSQHGYTF	TRBV5-8	TRBJ1-2	-	-
TGTGCCAGCAGTCATAAAGCCTATGGCTACACCTTC	CASSHKAYGYTF	TRBV28	TRBJ1-2	-	-
TGTGCCACACAGGACAGGGTTTATCAGCCCCAGCATTTT	CATQDRVYQPQHF	TRBV5-4	TRBJ1-5	once	TRBD1
TGTGCCAGCAGCCAGGAGACAGGGGAAAAGGCAGAATCTGGAAACACCATATATTTT	CASSQETGEKAESGNTIYF	TRBV7-9	TRBJ1-3	-	TRBD1
TGTGCCAGCAGTCCCGATCTCGGACTAGCGGGAGGGGAGACCCAGTACTTC	CASSPDLGLAGGETQYF	TRBV25-1	TRBJ2-5	-	TRBD2
TGCGCCAGCAGCTTGGCTGTACTAGCGGGAGACTCCTACGAGCAGTACTTC	CASSLAVLAGDSYEQYF	TRBV5-1	TRBJ2-7	once	TRBD2
TGTGCCAGCAGCTTAGTACCCAGGGGGCCGGGGCAAGAGACCCAGTACTTC	CASSLVPRGPGQETQYF	TRBV7-2	TRBJ2-5	-	TRBD1
TGTGCCACCAGTTCCACAGGGGATTACTATGGCTACACCTTC	CATSSTGDYYGYTF	TRBV24-1	TRBJ1-2	-	TRBD1
TGTGCCAGCAGCTTAGCCGCAGGGATGAACACTGAAGCTTTCTTT	CASSLAAGMNTEAFF	TRBV11-2	TRBJ1-1	-	-
TGTGCCAGCAGGGGGGACTTAAGCTCCTACAATGAGCAGTTCTTC	CASRGDLSSYNEQFF	TRBV27	TRBJ2-1	-	-
TGTGCCAGCAGGGGACAGGGGGCTAATGAAAAACTGTTTTTT	CASRGQGANEKLFF	TRBV6-5	TRBJ1-4	-	TRBD1
TGCGCCAGCAGCCAAGGAACAGGGGGGAATCAGCCCCAGCATTTT	CASSQGTGGNQPQHF	TRBV4-1	TRBJ1-5	-	TRBD1
TGTGCCAGCAGTTACAGAGCTAGCTCCTACGAGCAGTACTTC	CASSYRASSYEQYF	TRBV6-2/TRBV6-3	TRBJ2-7	many	-
TGTGCCAGTTCCCCGGATGTAGCGGGACGGTCAGTATCTGCAGATACGCAGTATTTT	CASSPDVAGRSVSADTQYF	TRBV19	TRBJ2-3	-	TRBD2
TGCGCCAGCAGCCTCGTTGGGGGGGTCTACACTGAAGCTTTCTTT	CASSLVGGVYTEAFF	TRBV5-1	TRBJ1-1	-	-